This T cell receptor (beta chain) was captured by sequencing in a study of blood T cell repertoires in COVID-19. Per the authors' pipeline: The authors estimated nucleated cell counts from reference gene primer amplification. Sequenced by immunoSEQ multiplex PCR; TCRdb stores in-frame clones only, minus some. V and J calls and clone size follow that table, whereas D and trimming were derived from the DNA. The data contain roughly 120,000 clones, roughly 84% of them singletons. The CDR3 spans 14 residues. CDR1 SGHTA and CDR2 FQGNSA come from the germline V gene. With V trimmed by 3 bases and J by 7 bases, 5 bases remained unmatched.

The sample comprised peripheral blood. The TCR sequence derives from an older woman who had recovered from COVID-19. V and J are TRBV7-2 and TRBJ1-5, with 8 bases identical to TRBD1. The CDR3 DNA reads as TGTGCCAGCAGCTTCGACAGGGGCGGCCAGCCCCAGCATTTT. Protein sequence: CASSFDRGGQPQHF. Full variable domain (rest looked up from reference TRBV7-2 and TRBJ1-5): GAGVSQSPSNKVTEKGKDVELRCDPISGHTALYWYRQSLGQGLEFLIYFQGNSAPDKSGLPSDRFSAERTGGSVSTLTIQRTQQEDSAVYLCASSFDRGGQPQHFGDGTRLSIL.